This T cell receptor beta chain emerged from a study of Ad26.COV2.S vaccination and SARS-CoV-2 variants. The overall study: Intramuscularly, Ad26.COV2.S was given either once or twice, 56 days apart.

The repertoire was sequenced with immunoSEQ multiplex PCR; TCRdb's copy has only in-frame clones and lacks some. The sample lists about 220,000 clones, roughly 90% seen once, with approximately 12% in the top ten. Described treatment: approximately 18 received Ad26.COV2.S at low or high dose, single or two shots; about 5 received placebo; per-sample allocation not given. The samples date from day 63 after the first vaccine or placebo injection. Aged 18-55 years, donor was enrolled in Boston in about 2020. Worth noting for this clone: As yet, its antigen is unknown.

Study-wide findings and caveats: Reports say spike-specific CD8+ and CD4+ T cell responses covered substantial breadth after vaccination.

Sequencing was performed on peripheral blood, taken in a trial of Ad26.COV2.S vaccine versus placebo. The TCR sequence derives from a person aged 18-65 years who received the Ad26.COV2.S COVID-19 vaccine or a placebo.

In DNA form, the CDR3 reads TGTGCCAGTAGTATTTCAGGGTTAAATTCACCCCTCCACTTT. It translates to CASSISGLNSPLHF. The rearrangement uses TRBV19 and TRBJ1-6, with D possibly being TRBD1 (5 bases). From germline, CDR1 is LNHDA and CDR2 SQIVND (reference sequence). The CDR3 contains 14 residues. V shed 3 bases and J shed 7 bases, with 10 bases lying between them. Supplemented by reference TRBV19 and TRBJ1-6, the full variable domain reads DGGITQSPKYLFRKEGQNVTLSCEQNLNHDAMYWYRQDPGQGLRLIYYSQIVNDFQKGDIAEGYSVSREKKESFPLTVTSAQKNPTAFYLCASSISGLNSPLHFGNGTRLTVT.